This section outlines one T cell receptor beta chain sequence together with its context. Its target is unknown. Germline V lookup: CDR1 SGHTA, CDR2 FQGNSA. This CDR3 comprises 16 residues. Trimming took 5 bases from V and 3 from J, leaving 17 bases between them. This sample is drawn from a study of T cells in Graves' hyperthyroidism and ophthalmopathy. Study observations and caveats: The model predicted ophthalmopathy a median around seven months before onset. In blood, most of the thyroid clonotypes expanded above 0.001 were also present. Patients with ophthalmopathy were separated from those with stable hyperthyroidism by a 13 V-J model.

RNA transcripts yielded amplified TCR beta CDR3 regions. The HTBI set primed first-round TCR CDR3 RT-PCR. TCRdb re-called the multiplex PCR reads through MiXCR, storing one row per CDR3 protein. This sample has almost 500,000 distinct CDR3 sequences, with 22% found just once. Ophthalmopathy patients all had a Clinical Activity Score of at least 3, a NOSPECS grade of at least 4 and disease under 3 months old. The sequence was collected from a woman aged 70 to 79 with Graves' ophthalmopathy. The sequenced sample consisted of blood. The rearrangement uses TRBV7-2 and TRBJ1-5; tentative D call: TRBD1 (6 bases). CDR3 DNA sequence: TGTGCCAGCAGCAAAATGGGCAGGGGACCCAATCAGCCCCAGCATTTT. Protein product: CASSKMGRGPNQPQHF. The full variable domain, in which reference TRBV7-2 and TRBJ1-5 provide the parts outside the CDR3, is GAGVSQSPSNKVTEKGKDVELRCDPISGHTALYWYRQSLGQGLEFLIYFQGNSAPDKSGLPSDRFSAERTGGSVSTLTIQRTQQEDSAVYLCASSKMGRGPNQPQHFGDGTRLSIL.